This is a list of T cell receptor beta chains from one sample in a study of blood T cell repertoires in COVID-19. Some clones are missing from TCRdb's copy, which holds only in-frame ones; the method was immunoSEQ multiplex PCR. This table has some 290,000 clones, roughly 79% appearing once. Sequencing used peripheral blood. The receptors were gathered from a woman aged 55 to 70 with active or convalescent COVID-19. The CDR3 runs from the conserved cysteine through the conserved F or W. A D gene is named only where the DNA matches it firmly. Size values are once, few and many counts, or a class for expanded clones, and some rows have none.

clone size	V gene	J gene	D gene	CDR3 DNA	CDR3 protein
.	TRBV7-9	TRBJ1-4	.	TGTGCCAGCAGCTTACCCCAGGGTATGGGCGAAAAACTGTTTTTT	CASSLPQGMGEKLFF
.	TRBV10-2	TRBJ2-1	.	TGCGCCAGCCTGACAGAGAGCTCCTACAATGAGCAGTTCTTC	CASLTESSYNEQFF
once	TRBV2	TRBJ2-7	.	TGTGCCAGCAGTGGACACAGGGATCGGGGCTACGAGCAGTACTTC	CASSGHRDRGYEQYF
.	TRBV19	TRBJ1-1	.	TGTGCCAGTACCCTTCTTTACCCCAGAGGCACTGAAGCTTTCTTT	CASTLLYPRGTEAFF
.	TRBV29-1	TRBJ2-1	TRBD2	TGCAGCGTTCGAACCGGGACTAGCGGGGGGGCCTACAATGAGCAGTTCTTC	CSVRTGTSGGAYNEQFF
few	TRBV5-1	TRBJ2-1	TRBD2	TGCGCCAGCACTACATCTAGCGGGTATGGCAATGAGCAGTTCTTC	CASTTSSGYGNEQFF
.	TRBV3-1/TRBV3-2	TRBJ2-2	TRBD2	TGTGCCAGCAGCCGGACTAGCGGGACATCCACCGGGGAGCTGTTTTTT	CASSRTSGTSTGELFF
.	TRBV6-5	TRBJ2-2	TRBD2	TGTGCCAGCAAGCTATCTAGCGGTGCGAGGGAGCTGTTTTTT	CASKLSSGARELFF
.	TRBV10-3	TRBJ1-2	.	TGTGCCATCAGTGAGTCGAATACGGGGAGCTATGGCTACACCTTC	CAISESNTGSYGYTF
.	TRBV3-1/TRBV3-2	TRBJ1-1	.	TGTGCCAGCAGCCGGGGCAGGGACACTGAAGCTTTCTTT	CASSRGRDTEAFF
few	TRBV5-4	TRBJ1-2	TRBD1	TGTGCCAGCAGCTTGGTGGGACAGGGGGACTATGGCTACACCTTC	CASSLVGQGDYGYTF
.	TRBV30	TRBJ2-5	.	TGTGCCTGGAGTGTTTCAGGCCTAAAAGAGACCCAGTACTTC	CAWSVSGLKETQYF
.	TRBV18	TRBJ2-1	.	TGTGCCAGCTCACCCGGAGGACATGAGCAGTTCTTC	CASSPGGHEQFF
.	TRBV7-3	TRBJ2-1	TRBD2	TGTGCCAGCAGCTTAGATCAGGGAGGGCCATACAATGAGCAGTTCTTC	CASSLDQGGPYNEQFF
.	TRBV7-2	TRBJ2-2	.	TGTGCCAGCAGCCTACGGATGGGGGGATTCACCGGGGAGCTGTTTTTT	CASSLRMGGFTGELFF
.	TRBV3-1/TRBV3-2	TRBJ1-4	TRBD1	TGTGCCAGCAGGTCAACCGGGACAGGGTATGAAAAACTGTTTTTT	CASRSTGTGYEKLFF
.	TRBV5-1	TRBJ1-5	TRBD1	TGCGCCAGCAGTCCATATACCGGGACAGGGGGAGGCCAGCCCCAGCATTTT	CASSPYTGTGGGQPQHF
.	TRBV3-1/TRBV3-2	TRBJ2-3	TRBD2	TGTGCCAGCAGCCGTATAACAGGGTCCGGGACTAGCGTTATCGGCACAGATACGCAGTATTTT	CASSRITGSGTSVIGTDTQYF